The entry below describes one T cell receptor (beta chain). Its recognized antigen is unknown. The input lacks base qualities; no much larger clone sits a single base away. The library relied on 5' RACE. TCRdb shows the sequencer as Illumina HiSeq 2500. A second PCR of roughly 6 to 12 cycles was run with a J-beta primer mix and a sample-barcoded 5' primer. A template-switch 5' adaptor carrying 12 random nucleotides introduced a unique molecular identifier onto each TCR beta cDNA molecule. At least 2.5 million CDR3-containing paired-end reads were obtained from each sample. All of the RNA was converted into first-strand cDNA using the Mint cDNA synthesis kit, with a TRBC-specific oligonucleotide serving as the primer. All cDNA was treated with uracil-DNA glycosylase and then went through a first 18-cycle PCR with the universal primers M1SS and BC2_uni_R. For the original study's pipeline: For normalization, 1 million high-quality reads, each with a distinct molecular identifier, were randomly selected from each sample. Instead of being binned into consensus sequences, reads that shared molecular identifiers were thrown out. MiTCR, set to a Q25 quality threshold and the strictest error-elimination algorithm, was used for CDR3 identification, clonotype clustering and error correction. Lower-bound total TCR beta diversity was estimated with a nonparametric unseen species model using Euler transformation. TCRdb handled the public reads itself, with Q25 trimming in fastp and clone calling in MiXCR, and kept productive beta chains. Here each entry gathers all rows of one CDR3 protein and keeps the most common genes and DNA. The V and J calls, along with clone size, are taken from TCRdb and not from the paper's own processing. The sample table records over a million distinct CDR3 sequences; approximately 60% of these occur just once. 6.5% to 8.5% of the sample is taken by the ten largest.

Systemically healthy Caucasian individuals from Russia, about 38 in total and aged roughly 6 to 95 years, were included as donors. Each donor gave approximately 9.4 milliliters of peripheral blood, drawn into EDTA-treated Vacutainer tubes. Ficoll-Paque density-gradient centrifugation was used to isolate PBMCs, with at least 7 million obtained per sample. Trizol reagent was used to extract total RNA from the PBMCs, yielding at least 6 micrograms per sample. The percentages of naive CD45RAhigh/CD27high T cells were determined by flow cytometry on a PBMC aliquot from every donor. The sample belongs to a study of blood T cells in healthy people across ages (dated by TCRdb to between 2015 and 2017). About the full investigation: In model experiments, template switching captured roughly one uniquely barcoded TCR beta cDNA molecule for every two T cells. Age-related changes in TCR beta repertoire diversity were measured in the study by deep sequencing normalized with unique cDNA molecular identifiers. Donors were grouped into four age groups: young (average roughly 16 years), middle-aged (about 40), aged (around 60) and long-lived (82). To avoid experimental bias, donors of different ages were spread randomly across the sequencing lanes. Using the same blood draw, the study looked at two additional independent replicas of 1 million unique cDNA reads for two donors, one aged 18 to 30 and the other aged 80 or older. Findings and caveats that apply to the study as a whole: Compared with the aged group, more naive CD4+ T cells, fewer expanded clones and increased TCR diversity were shown by the long-lived group, suggesting age selection. Estimates of total diversity based on one million sequenced T cells were considered lower bounds and underestimates. As age increased, observed TCR beta diversity per million T cells dropped in a roughly linear way, and a significant reduction was already evident by age roughly 40. Observed TCR beta diversity correlated strongly with the percentage of naive T cells measured by flow cytometry. Because the CMV infection status of the donors was unknown, age-related changes in expanded clonotypes may potentially have been confounded. Conclusive comparison of naive and antigen-experienced compartments was prevented by the profiling of bulk unsorted PBMCs.

The cysteine opens and the phenylalanine closes a CDR3 of 14 amino acids. Only CDR3 DNA is held: 42 bases, read in frame from base 1. For CDR1 and CDR2, the germline V gene (reference sequence) lists DFQATT and SNEGSKA. Trimming accounts for 1 base at V and 5 bases at J, while the number of junction bases matched to no gene is 7. The material sequenced was blood. The source of this sequence is a man between 18 and 35 years old in good health. Here the chain combines TRBV20-1 and TRBJ1-2; 7 nucleotides in the junction match TRBD1. In nucleotide form, the sequence is TGCAGTGCTAGAGGACAGGGTGGAAAGTATGGCTACACCTTC. The translation is CSARGQGGKYGYTF.